These 8 T cell receptor beta chains were all obtained from the same sample, sequenced in a study of cytomegalovirus exposure and HLA in healthy donors. The study ran its PCR with 60 Vbeta and 13 Jbeta primers. Profiling relied on immunoSEQ multiplex PCR, and the TCRdb table lists in-frame clones only, not all of them. The sample yields 160,000 or so clones, approximately 82% seen once. Sequencing was performed on PBMCs. Every receptor here comes from a male donor in good health and CMV-seropositive.

This sequence joins TRBV6-5 and TRBJ1-3; D ambiguous. Deletions cut 2 bases from V and 0 bases from J, with 11 bases between. The CDR3 is 16 residues long. Germline V gene lookup returns CDR1 MNHEY and CDR2 SVGAGI. The CDR3 loop is CASSYGQASSGNTIYF. The CDR3 coding sequence is TGTGCCAGCAGTTACGGGCAGGCGAGCTCTGGAAACACCATATATTTT.

The chain couples TRBV5-6 to TRBJ2-7, with a possible D match to TRBD1 (7 bases). The CDR3 loop spans 15 amino acids. V shed 5 bases and J shed 2 bases, with 17 bases lying between them. Germline CDR1 is SGHDT and CDR2 is YYEEEE. The CDR3 sequence: CASRGGTAFPYEQYF. The CDR3 DNA is TGTGCCAGCAGGGGCGGGACAGCCTTTCCCTACGAGCAGTACTTC.

The chain links TRBV6-5 to TRBJ2-7; weak D call: TRBD1 (5 bases). There are 13 residues in the CDR3. Trimming stripped 0 bases from V and 9 bases from J, with 12 bases between. The germline V gene encodes CDR1 MNHEY and CDR2 SVGAGI. CDR3 amino acids: CASSYSAGNPQYF. The CDR3 nucleotides read TGTGCCAGCAGTTACTCCGCAGGGAATCCGCAGTACTTC.

V gene TRBV5-8 combines with J gene TRBJ1-1; TRBD1 matches at 9 bases. This CDR3 comprises 17 residues. Trimming took 2 bases from V and 5 from J; bases not matched to a gene: 13. Germline V lookup: CDR1 SGHTS, CDR2 YDEGEE. This CDR3 is CASSFGTGRLVGTEAFF. Written as DNA, the CDR3 is TGTGCCAGCAGCTTCGGGACAGGGAGGCTTGTTGGTACTGAAGCTTTCTTT. The whole variable domain, filled in from reference TRBV5-8 and TRBJ1-1, reads EAGVTQSPTHLIKTRGQQATLRCSPISGHTSVYWYQQALGLGLQFLLWYDEGEERNRGNFPPRFSGRQFPNYSSELNVNALELEDSALYLCASSFGTGRLVGTEAFFGQGTRLTVV.

The V call is TRBV30, the J call TRBJ1-5, with 7 nucleotides matching TRBD1. The CDR3 runs 12 residues. Germline lookup yields CDR1 GTSNPN and CDR2 SVGIG (reference sequence). V lost 3 bases, J lost 11 bases, and 7 bases stayed unmatched. CDR3 in amino acids: CAWRGDSEAQHF. The CDR3 DNA reads TGTGCCTGGAGGGGGGACAGCGAGGCCCAGCATTTT.

This chain uses TRBV5-1 with TRBJ2-1; D is perhaps TRBD2 (6 bases). The germline CDR1 and CDR2 sequences are SGHRS and YFSETQ. The CDR3 is 14 residues long. V was pared by 1 base and J by 9 bases, with 14 bases between. The CDR3 protein is CASSLLQGGSEQFF. CDR3 sequence (DNA): TGCGCCAGCAGCTTGTTGCAAGGAGGGTCTGAGCAGTTCTTC.

The chain joins TRBV19 to TRBJ1-1; 10 bases are shared with TRBD1. Germline lookup yields CDR1 LNHDA and CDR2 SQIVND (reference sequence). The junction had 4 bases not matched to a gene; V was cut back by 1 base and J by 5 bases. This CDR3 contains 15 residues. For the CDR3, the DNA is TGTGCCAGTAGTATAGCGAGGACAGGGGGGACTGAAGCTTTCTTT. It is translated as CASSIARTGGTEAFF. Full variable domain (rest looked up from reference TRBV19 and TRBJ1-1): DGGITQSPKYLFRKEGQNVTLSCEQNLNHDAMYWYRQDPGQGLRLIYYSQIVNDFQKGDIAEGYSVSREKKESFPLTVTSAQKNPTAFYLCASSIARTGGTEAFFGQGTRLTVV.

The chain couples TRBV30 to TRBJ1-4, with 9 positions matching TRBD1. Losses at the gene ends were 2 bases for V and 8 bases for J; bases not matched to a gene: 6. The CDR3 covers 14 residues. Germline lookup yields CDR1 GTSNPN and CDR2 SVGIG (reference sequence). The CDR3 spells CAWSKQGAREKLFF. CDR3 sequence (DNA): TGTGCCTGGAGTAAACAGGGGGCGCGGGAAAAACTGTTTTTT.